Sequencing of this T cell receptor beta chain was carried out in a study of cytomegalovirus exposure and HLA in healthy donors (TCRdb year 2017). Notes on the research overall: An earlier analysis of some 600 of the donors reported 250 to 300 Gb of sequence data and around 100 million unique TCR beta sequences obtained from roughly 180 million T cells. Class I and class II HLA loci were covered by the typing at four-digit resolution. Rather than drawing on any new phenotypic data, the later analysis identified candidate immune exposures from TCR beta sequences and the way those sequences occurred across donors. In a later analysis, previously published TCR beta repertoires from 670 or so donors were re-analyzed and high-resolution HLA genotyping was added so that TCR occurrence patterns could be studied. To decide whether each TCR beta V gene segment behaved as functional or pseudogenic, an earlier analysis of several hundred of the donors relied on high-throughput TCR beta sequencing. Every repertoire in the discovery cohort had been generated on one and the same sequencing platform. Genome-wide SNP genotypes for about 65% of the roughly 700 donors were used in a later genetic analysis, which treated that subset as a discovery cohort. Of the 350 to 450 genotyped donors, more than 75% were placed in the genetic ancestry cluster associated with self-reported Caucasian donors. The study used immunosequencing to profile the T cell repertoires of hundreds of subjects and linked those repertoires to cytomegalovirus serostatus. Across 398 genotyped donors of the cohort, an average of roughly 200,000 unique TCR beta nucleotide sequences per donor were sequenced, and approximately 17% of those sequences were non-productive. To predict cytomegalovirus infection status, the study brought together high-throughput TCR immunosequencing, statistical association of individual TCRs with disease status, and machine learning. The study aimed to test whether cataloging public T cell receptors could reveal signatures of past pathogen exposure. Typing coverage differed by locus: A, B, C, DRB1 and DQB1 were typed in roughly 620-630 donors, DQA1 in about 510, DPA1 in some 600, and DPB1 in around 440. Around 300 gigabases of sequencing data and some 85 million unique TCR sequences were included in an early release covering about 620 HLA-typed donors. In addition to the first cohort of 666 subjects, a separate validation cohort of around 110 different subjects was used. Four to six DR-DQ haplotypes were handled as single units for association and clustering, since linkage in the cohort was strong. Alongside the repertoire data, information on donor age, sex, ethnicity and CMV serostatus was compiled.

The trim is 2 bases for V and 7 bases for J, with a gap of 15 bases between the germline ends. Counted from cysteine to phenylalanine, this CDR3 has 15 amino acids. The kept DNA is CDR3 alone, 45 bases in frame from the first base. Sequences MDHEN (CDR1) and SYDVKM (CDR2) are obtained from the germline V gene. To prepare the library, the immunoSEQ multiplex PCR assay was applied. For the multiplex PCR, a mixture combining 60 forward primers for TCR Vbeta segments and 13 reverse primers for TCR Jbeta segments was used. A multiplex PCR assay on genomic DNA amplified the CDR3 region of rearranged TCR beta genes. Amplified TCR beta libraries were sequenced as 87-base-pair reads on the Illumina HiSeq System. The study's processing was this. A later analysis tallied 70 million to 100 million unique TCR beta chains across the 660 or so repertoires, and some 10 million of those chains were shared by two or more donors. Raw reads were error-corrected and collapsed into unique sequences with a nearest-neighbor algorithm that merged closely related sequences to remove PCR and sequencing errors. To assign V, D and J gene segments, CDR3 sequences were aligned to IMGT reference sequences. Each retained sequence needed at least a six-nucleotide match to both a V gene segment and a J gene segment. Rearrangements were classified as productive when the CDR3 lacked stop codons and remained in frame with V and J, and all other rearrangements were classified as non-productive. Following IMGT convention, CDR3 was defined as the stretch from the second conserved V-encoded cysteine to the conserved J-encoded phenylalanine. The earlier analysis of some 550 of the donors excluded any sequence lacking an unambiguous match to a single V gene segment. An earlier analysis of some 610 of the donors called V segments functional above 56.7% productive rearrangements and segregating when the between-donor standard deviation exceeded 5%. To diagnose cytomegalovirus status from the catalog of TCR beta chain sequences, a statistical classification framework was built. A later analysis assigned V and J genes by comparing TCR nucleotide sequences with IMGT/GENE-DB human TR gene sequences. In a later analysis, CDR3 sequences and most-parsimonious VDJ recombination scenarios were assigned using the TCRdist pipeline. In a later analysis, every TCR beta chain was defined by the combination of its CDR3 amino acid sequence and its V-gene family, and reads without a unique V-gene family were dropped. In a later analysis, 450 to 600 highly shared, low-generation-probability nucleotide sequences were removed to address suspected cross-contamination and a sequencing artifact. A later analysis calculated a clonal expansion index for each public chain from normalized within-repertoire ranks of inferred template counts. In a later analysis, generation probabilities were computed with a VDJ recombination model fitted to out-of-frame rearrangements, and the resulting probabilities were checked against IGoR. In a later analysis, hypergeometric tests were used to score TCR-TCR, TCR-HLA and TCR-CMV co-occurrence, with a repertoire-size bias correction applied to TCR pairs. In a later analysis, false discovery rates were estimated by permuting HLA or CMV assignments 20 times. In a later analysis, co-occurring TCRs were grouped using DBSCAN, and TCRdist sequence similarity was added for clustering within HLA-allele-positive subsets. Repertoires with fewer than 30,000 or more than 120,000 public chains, plus five repertoires with anomalous nucleotide sharing, were excluded from co-occurrence clustering. In TCRdb, the immuneACCESS table is reduced to in-frame sequences with V and J assigned. These tables do not hold every clone; where another copy was compared, an unresolved V gene accounts for under half, and the others remain unexplained. The DNA gave D and trimming, while V, J and clone size come from that table. In all, the sample holds 150,000 to 200,000 clones, and about an eighth of those were seen once. Under 10% of the sample comes from the top ten.

The cohort consisted of 600 to 700 healthy bone marrow donors. All cohort members were sampled while nominally healthy, although unrecorded immune exposures were likely present. The donor was CMV seropositive and belonged to the group of 250 to 300 seropositive cohort members. A peripheral blood sample was collected from each donor, and TCR beta sequencing was performed on peripheral blood mononuclear cells. Genomic DNA extraction from the blood cell samples was performed with the Qiagen DNeasy Blood Extraction Kit. This clone came up a few times. Which antigen it targets is not known. Nothing much larger sits one base from this clone, and base qualities are not available. The sample contains more than one DNA sequence encoding this CDR3. Results the study describes overall, beyond this receptor: In a later analysis, 16,951 TCR beta sequences were associated with specific HLA alleles at a false discovery rate of 0.05. In both the original and validation cohorts, the classifier was reported to diagnose cytomegalovirus status with high specificity and sensitivity. The 87-base-pair reads could not distinguish some IMGT-functional V segments, including TRBV6-2 and TRBV6-3, so those segments were excluded. Because HLA typing was unavailable for some donors at each locus, only the typed subset was used in association tests. A cluster of highly shared sequence variants was judged likely to be a technical artifact of the sequencing pipeline. A later analysis reported that several top co-occurrence clusters appeared linked to parvovirus B19, influenza, CMV and Epstein-Barr virus. Strong co-occurrence of HLA alleles, especially DR and DQ, made assigning TCR associations to individual alleles difficult. A later analysis found that TCR association rates varied across HLA loci, with DRB1 alleles showing the most associated TCRs and HLA-C alleles the fewest. A total of some 180 TCR beta chains were listed by the study as associated with cytomegalovirus. A few of the identified cytomegalovirus-associated TCR beta chains were confirmed in vitro to be specific for cytomegalovirus antigens. Immune exposure information for the cohort was limited to CMV serostatus. Correlated functional status among segregating V segments might reflect linkage disequilibrium, but an unknown experimental factor could not be ruled out. The cohort was sequenced for TCR beta chains only, and without alpha or paired-chain data the features that could be detected were limited. A later genetic analysis reported fewer N-insertions in productive TCRs among donors in an Asian-associated ancestry cluster than the roughly 700-donor mean. In a later analysis, HLA-associated TCR beta chains showed more clonal expansion and lower generation probabilities than non-associated chains that were equally common. A further reported finding was that TCR beta sequences accurately predicted the HLA-A and HLA-B alleles for most subjects in the first cohort. A later analysis found that most CMV-associated TCR beta chains appeared HLA-restricted, with HLA associations seemingly driven largely by CMV exposure. The authors suggested that the approach could potentially be extended to other disease states and immunological phenotypes. Presence/absence analyses assumed roughly uniform sequencing depth across donors, an assumption that may not hold. V-gene and J-gene trimming of TCR beta chains was associated with a missense DCLRE1C variant in a later genetic analysis, and the association was replicated in an independent cohort. In an earlier analysis of around 500 of the donors, most TCR beta V segments appeared in productive rearrangements about 87% or about 30% of the time, broadly matching IMGT annotations. Because counts were too low, approximately 18 rarely observed V segments, including chromosome 9 orphons, were excluded from the earlier analysis of roughly 580 of the donors. While some public TCRs were present in many individuals, most TCR sequences turned up only very rarely across donors.

This TCR came from a man aged 45 to 65 in good health and CMV-seropositive. The rearranged chain carries TRBV28 and TRBJ1-5; possibly the D gene is TRBD1, per 6 matching bases. The sequencing input was PBMCs. CDR3 protein: CASSLTGRIDQPQHF. At the DNA level, the sequence is TGTGCCAGCAGTTTAACAGGGCGCATAGACCAGCCCCAGCATTTT.